The 30 T cell receptor beta chains reported below all come from one sample, sequenced in a study of CD8+ T cells in alopecia areata. Following extraction, RNA underwent reverse transcription to cDNA, which served as the sequencing template. Method: immunoSEQ multiplex PCR; TCRdb's copy keeps in-frame clones and lacks some. The data hold some 240,000 clones, with about three fifths observed a single time. The input for sequencing was CD4+ T cells sorted from blood, taken at week 0. The source of these receptors is a human donor with alopecia areata.

The chain is built from TRBV4-1 and TRBJ2-6; D not certain. The CDR3 is made up of 19 amino acids. Per germline, CDR1 MGHRA and CDR2 YSYEKL. The V end was cut by 4 bases, the J end by 0 bases, with 19 bases between. The chain's CDR3 is CASSRSHPYESSGANVLTF. The CDR3 DNA is TGCGCCAGCAGCCGCTCCCATCCGTACGAGAGCTCTGGGGCCAACGTCCTGACTTTC.

This clone was recorded a few times. The chain joins TRBV7-3 to TRBJ2-1, with 9 nucleotides matching TRBD2. V dropped 6 bases and J dropped 4; count of bases not matched to a gene: 10. The CDR3 length is 16 residues. Germline lookup yields CDR1 SGHTA and CDR2 FQGTGA. CDR3: CASSGASGAGYNEQFF. The CDR3 DNA is TGTGCCAGCAGTGGGGCTAGCGGGGCTGGGTACAATGAGCAGTTCTTC.

CDR3 residues: CASSPTGVSDTQYF. The CDR3 bases are TGTGCCAGCAGCCCGACAGGGGTATCAGATACGCAGTATTTT. V gene TRBV7-9 combines with J gene TRBJ2-3; 8 bases are a match to TRBD1. CDR1 and CDR2 (germline): SEHNR, FQNEAQ (reference sequence). The CDR3 loop spans 14 amino acids. V shed 5 bases, J shed 4 bases, and the junction held 5 bases outside the gene matches.

This clone was found a few times. The rearrangement links TRBV23-1 to TRBJ2-3; tentatively, D is TRBD1 or TRBD2 (5 bases each). TRBV23-1 is an ORF for which the function is uncertain. This CDR3 has 13 amino acids. Trimming pared 10 bases from V and 1 base from J, leaving 12 bases between. CDR3 coding DNA: TGCGCCACTACGGGACGGGGCACAGATACGCAGTATTTT. This encodes CATTGRGTDTQYF.

This clone has a handful of counts. CDR3 loop: CASSPLAGRNSGANVLTF. The CDR3 coding sequence is TGTGCCAGCTCACCATTGGCGGGCAGGAACTCTGGGGCCAACGTCCTGACTTTC. The chain employs TRBV18 and TRBJ2-6, with D tentatively TRBD2 (5 bases). Per the germline V gene, CDR1 is KGHSH and CDR2 is LQKENI. The CDR3 consists of 18 residues. Trimming shortened V by 2 bases and J by 0 bases, and 14 bases separated the two germline ends.

This chain uses TRBV30 with TRBJ1-5; 7 bases are shared with TRBD1. V shed 2 bases and J 8 bases; nucleotides not matched to a gene: 9. In germline, CDR1 is GTSNPN, CDR2 SVGIG (reference sequence). The CDR3 is 14 amino acids. The CDR3, as DNA: TGTGCCTGGAGTCCTGGACAGGAGAGTGAGCCCCAGCATTTT. Encoded protein: CAWSPGQESEPQHF.

In its sample, this clone was seen a few times. J is TRBJ2-1 and V is TRBV7-9; no firm D call. Germline-derived CDR1 and CDR2 are SEHNR and FQNEAQ (reference sequence). V lost 3 bases and J 0 bases, leaving 9 bases between the germline ends. This CDR3 has 15 residues. CDR3 residues: CASSFTASSYNEQFF. DNA for the CDR3: TGTGCCAGCAGCTTTACAGCCAGCTCCTACAATGAGCAGTTCTTC.

The chain couples TRBV30 to TRBJ2-1; tentatively, D is TRBD2 (6 bases). This CDR3 spans 16 amino acids. V dropped 0 bases and J dropped 7 bases, with 19 bases sitting between them. Germline CDR1 reads GTSNPN; CDR2 reads SVGIG (reference sequence). In DNA, the CDR3 is TGTGCCTGGAGTGTACGAATAGAACGGGAGACGAATGAGCAGTTCTTC. This translates into CAWSVRIERETNEQFF.

J is TRBJ1-2 and V is TRBV29-1; unclear D gene. Trimming cost V 3 bases and J 2 bases, with 13 bases left between them. The germline gives CDR1 SQVTM, CDR2 ANQGSEA. CDR3 length equals 14 residues. The CDR3 spells CSVERSHGNYGYTF. CDR3 nucleotide sequence: TGCAGCGTTGAGAGGTCTCACGGCAACTATGGCTACACCTTC.

This chain links TRBV11-2 with TRBJ1-2; D is undetermined. V shed 1 base and J shed 2 bases, with 5 bases lying between them. Germline values: CDR1 SGHAT, CDR2 FQNNGV. This CDR3 spans 13 amino acids. Written as DNA, the CDR3 is TGTGCCAGCAGCTTAGGCGGGAACTATGGCTACACCTTC. Protein: CASSLGGNYGYTF. Supplemented by reference TRBV11-2 and TRBJ1-2, the full variable domain reads EAGVAQSPRYKIIEKRQSVAFWCNPISGHATLYWYQQILGQGPKLLIQFQNNGVVDDSQLPKDRFSAERLKGVDSTLKIQPAKLEDSAVYLCASSLGGNYGYTFGSGTRLTVV.

This clone was picked up many times. The rearrangement links TRBV7-9 to TRBJ2-3, with D perhaps matching TRBD1 or TRBD2 (5 bases each). V was pared by 2 bases and J by 3 bases, with 12 bases between. CDR1 and CDR2 (germline): SEHNR, FQNEAQ (reference sequence). The CDR3 contains 15 residues. CDR3 DNA sequence: TGTGCCAGCAGCTTACAGGGAGAGAGGACAGATACGCAGTATTTT. Its translation is CASSLQGERTDTQYF.

V is TRBV30 and J is TRBJ2-1; unclear D gene. CDR3 length equals 13 residues. Trimming stripped 0 bases from V and 5 bases from J, with 8 bases between. From germline, CDR1 is GTSNPN and CDR2 SVGIG (reference sequence). The CDR3 sequence is CAWSVGRNNEQFF. Written as DNA, the CDR3 is TGTGCCTGGAGTGTCGGGCGGAACAATGAGCAGTTCTTC.

The chain employs TRBV30 and TRBJ1-5, with unresolved D. V lost 0 bases and J lost 0, with 9 bases in between. The CDR3 spans 15 residues. Germline loops: CDR1 GTSNPN, CDR2 SVGIG (reference sequence). The chain's CDR3 is CAWSVQGVSNQPQHF. The CDR3 DNA reads TGTGCCTGGAGTGTACAAGGAGTTAGCAATCAGCCCCAGCATTTT.

This clone was seen only a few times. V usage is TRBV18 and J usage is TRBJ1-1, with no clear D. The CDR3 has 17 residues. Germline lookup yields CDR1 KGHSH and CDR2 LQKENI. V dropped 0 bases and J dropped 5 bases, with 19 bases sitting between them. CDR3 bases: TGTGCCAGCTCACCACCAGGCGTTCGCGGGAGTAGGACTGAAGCTTTCTTT. Its protein is CASSPPGVRGSRTEAFF.

The V call is TRBV5-1, the J call TRBJ2-1; no clear D gene. V was clipped by 1 base and J by 0 bases, with 8 bases between them. The CDR3 has 15 residues. In germline, CDR1 is SGHRS, CDR2 YFSETQ. In DNA form, the CDR3 reads TGCGCCAGCAGCTTGATGGACCCCTCCTACAATGAGCAGTTCTTC. Translated: CASSLMDPSYNEQFF.

This chain joins TRBV9 and TRBJ1-2; possibly TRBD1 for D (5 bases). V was pared by 1 base and J by 0 bases, with 7 bases between. CDR1 is SGDLS, CDR2 YYNGEE, per germline. The length of the CDR3 is 14 residues. Here the CDR3 DNA reads TGTGCCAGCAGCGTAAGGACACCTAACTATGGCTACACCTTC. Protein: CASSVRTPNYGYTF. Full variable domain (rest looked up from reference TRBV9 and TRBJ1-2): DSGVTQTPKHLITATGQRVTLRCSPRSGDLSVYWYQQSLDQGLQFLIQYYNGEERAKGNILERFSAQQFPDLHSELNLSSLELGDSALYFCASSVRTPNYGYTFGSGTRLTVV.

J is TRBJ1-2 and V is TRBV23-1, with a tentative D call TRBD1 (5 bases). TRBV23-1 is an open reading frame, and its role is uncertain. V was pared by 0 bases and J by 6 bases, with 20 bases between. The CDR3 sequence is 17 residues long. The CDR3 region has the DNA TGCGCCAGCAGTCAATCGCTACCCCCCGGTGGGGGAGATGGCTACACCTTC. Residues: CASSQSLPPGGGDGYTF.

The rearrangement links TRBV29-1 to TRBJ1-4; unclear D gene. The CDR3 runs 16 residues. The V end lost 0 bases, the J end lost 0 bases, and 11 bases lay between the germline ends. Germline CDR1 SQVTM, CDR2 ANQGSEA. The CDR3 loop is CSVEDLSSTTNEKLFF. The DNA for the CDR3 is TGCAGCGTTGAAGATCTTTCATCTACAACTAATGAAAAACTGTTTTTT.

The chain couples TRBV29-1 to TRBJ1-1; D is unclear. V lost 2 bases and J lost 4, with 17 bases in between. The CDR3 sequence is 15 residues long. Germline V gene sequence: CDR1 SQVTM, CDR2 ANQGSEA. In DNA form, the CDR3 reads TGCAGCGTTGAACCCCACGGAGGATGGGGCACTGAAGCTTTCTTT. Residues: CSVEPHGGWGTEAFF.

The J gene is TRBJ2-7, the V gene TRBV18; D may be TRBD1 (6 bases). Germline assignment: CDR1 KGHSH and CDR2 LQKENI. This CDR3 region has 15 residues. The V gene lost 8 bases and the J gene lost 3 bases, with 20 bases spanning the gap. The CDR3 loop reads CASAPQGTPNYEQYF. In nucleotides, the CDR3 is TGTGCCAGCGCCCCCCAGGGGACGCCGAACTACGAGCAGTACTTC.

The CDR3 protein is CASSGQINTEAFF. The CDR3 DNA is TGTGCCAGCAGCGGGCAGATTAACACTGAAGCTTTCTTT. The chain employs TRBV5-6 and TRBJ1-1; D gene ambiguous. The germline gives CDR1 SGHDT, CDR2 YYEEEE. The CDR3 has 13 amino acids. V lost 4 bases and J 2 bases, leaving 9 bases between the germline ends.

The rearrangement joins TRBV29-1 to TRBJ2-7; 12 bases are shared with TRBD2. This CDR3 has 14 residues. Germline loops: CDR1 SQVTM, CDR2 ANQGSEA. Trimming cost V 6 bases and J 4 bases; bases outside gene matches: 7. The CDR3 sequence: CSVGGLAGLYEQYF. The CDR3 bases are TGCAGCGTGGGAGGACTAGCGGGATTATACGAGCAGTACTTC.

J is TRBJ2-3 and V is TRBV7-9; D is unclear. Trimming took 5 bases from V and 6 from J, leaving 12 bases between them. Per germline, CDR1 SEHNR and CDR2 FQNEAQ (reference sequence). The CDR3 is made up of 13 amino acids. The CDR3 spells CASSTPAWDTQYF. CDR3 nucleotide sequence: TGTGCCAGCAGCACTCCCGCTTGGGATACGCAGTATTTT.

This chain joins TRBV19 and TRBJ1-2, with 7 bases fitting TRBD1. The CDR3 length is 17 residues. Germline CDR1 reads LNHDA; CDR2 reads SQIVND (reference sequence). Unmatched junction bases numbered 18, after V lost 3 bases and J lost 8 bases. CDR3 DNA: TGTGCCAGTAGTATTATCTCATCGGGCAGGGGGTCTGGAGGCTACACCTTC. It codes for CASSIISSGRGSGGYTF.

This clone was detected only a few times. In DNA form, the CDR3 reads TGCAGCGTTGTTGACAGCTCCTACAATGAGCAGTTCTTC. Protein product: CSVVDSSYNEQFF. This chain connects TRBV29-1 to TRBJ2-1; D perhaps matches TRBD1 (5 bases). Per the germline V gene, CDR1 is SQVTM and CDR2 is ANQGSEA. The CDR3 loop spans 13 amino acids. V lost 4 bases and J 0 bases, leaving 7 bases between the germline ends.

This clone was detected only once. The rearrangement links TRBV2 to TRBJ1-2; D gene unclear. The CDR3 runs to 13 residues. Looked up from germline, CDR1 is SNHLY and CDR2 is FYNNEI. With 5 bases removed from V and 4 bases from J, the gap between germline ends came to 11 bases. CDR3 DNA: TGTGCCAGCAGTACCGGGAACTCCTATGGCTACACCTTC. This sequence encodes CASSTGNSYGYTF. The complete variable domain, with remaining parts taken from reference TRBV2 and TRBJ1-2, reads EPEVTQTPSHQVTQMGQEVILRCVPISNHLYFYWYRQILGQKVEFLVSFYNNEISEKSEIFDDQFSVERPDGSNFTLKIRSTKLEDSAMYFCASSTGNSYGYTFGSGTRLTVV.

The chain is built from TRBV29-1 and TRBJ2-1; tentatively, D is TRBD1 (6 bases). V dropped 8 bases and J dropped 3 bases, with 14 bases sitting between them. Per germline, CDR1 SQVTM and CDR2 ANQGSEA. The CDR3 is 13 amino acids. In nucleotides, the CDR3 is TGCAGCTACCTCAAAGGGGGCTACAATGAGCAGTTCTTC. Translated, it gives CSYLKGGYNEQFF.

The chain uses TRBV5-1 and TRBJ1-2; perhaps TRBD1 as D (6 bases). Trimming removed 4 bases at V and 4 bases at J, with 20 bases between. The length of the CDR3 is 16 residues. CDR1 and CDR2 from the germline V gene are SGHRS and YFSETQ. The CDR3 is CASSTTYRDNGYGYTF. Here the CDR3 DNA reads TGCGCCAGCAGCACCACTTACCGGGACAACGGCTATGGCTACACCTTC. The full variable domain, rest sourced from reference TRBV5-1 and TRBJ1-2, is KAGVTQTPRYLIKTRGQQVTLSCSPISGHRSVSWYQQTPGQGLQFLFEYFSETQRNKGNFPGRFSGRQFSNSRSEMNVSTLELGDSALYLCASSTTYRDNGYGYTFGSGTRLTVV.

The chain joins TRBV11-2 to TRBJ1-4; the D is unclear. The V and J ends lost 3 bases and 3 bases respectively, with 8 bases between them. Germline CDR1 reads SGHAT; CDR2 reads FQNNGV. The CDR3 has 14 amino acids. The CDR3 here is CASSFRRSNEKLFF. CDR3 nucleotides: TGTGCCAGCAGCTTTCGGAGGTCTAATGAAAAACTGTTTTTT.

The sample holds a few counts of this clone. The chain combines TRBV5-6 with TRBJ2-3; tentatively, D is TRBD2 (5 bases). The germline V and J ends were trimmed by 0 bases and 3 bases, with 20 bases remaining between them. This CDR3 spans 18 amino acids. Looked up from germline, CDR1 is SGHDT and CDR2 is YYEEEE. As DNA, the CDR3 is TGTGCCAGCAGCTTGGTGGCCCCCGGACTTCTAGCTACAGATACGCAGTATTTT. Protein: CASSLVAPGLLATDTQYF.